The clone carrying this TCR beta chain was found once. Assay: immunoSEQ multiplex PCR; the TCRdb copy retains only in-frame clones and omits some. The data contain about 680,000 clones, 92% of them seen just once; the ten biggest clones take up roughly 24%. Naive CD8 populations comprised CD45RO-negative cells positively selected for CCR7, excluding terminally differentiated effector memory CD45RA+ cells. The source of the sample is a study of shared clonotypes between healthy human individuals. About the study: Donors had three CD4 naive, three CD4 memory, two CD8 naive and one CD8 memory plate apiece.

Germline V CDR1 and CDR2: KGHSH, LQKENI. The CDR3 loop spans 15 amino acids. V was shortened by 2 bases and J by 1 base, with 10 bases between the two germline ends. The chain is built from TRBV18 and TRBJ2-3; D ambiguous. This clonotype was obtained from a man aged 25 to 40 in good health. Material: naive CD8+ T cells sorted from blood. CDR3 region: CASSPSGFGTDTQYF. The CDR3 DNA follows: TGTGCCAGCTCACCATCCGGATTTGGCACAGATACGCAGTATTTT.